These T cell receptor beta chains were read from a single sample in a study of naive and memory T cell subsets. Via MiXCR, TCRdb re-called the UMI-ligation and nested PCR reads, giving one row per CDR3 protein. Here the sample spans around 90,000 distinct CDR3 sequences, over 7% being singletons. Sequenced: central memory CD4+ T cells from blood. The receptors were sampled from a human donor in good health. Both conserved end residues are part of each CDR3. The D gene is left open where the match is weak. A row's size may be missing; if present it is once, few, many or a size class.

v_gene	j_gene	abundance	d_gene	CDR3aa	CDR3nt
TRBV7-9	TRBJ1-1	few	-	CASSLAWGGRPPEAFF	TGTGCCAGCAGCTTAGCTTGGGGGGGGCGTCCCCCTGAAGCTTTCTTT
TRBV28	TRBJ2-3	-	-	CASKGGLDTQYF	TGTGCCAGCAAGGGGGGCTTGGATACGCAGTATTTT
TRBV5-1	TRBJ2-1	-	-	CASSIDGSSYNEQFF	TGCGCCAGCAGTATAGACGGGAGCTCCTACAATGAGCAGTTCTTC
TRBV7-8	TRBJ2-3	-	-	CASSPMTDTQYF	TGTGCCAGCAGCCCCATGACAGATACGCAGTATTTT
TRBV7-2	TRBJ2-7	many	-	CASSLGPANEQYF	TGTGCCAGCAGCTTAGGTCCGGCCAACGAGCAGTACTTC
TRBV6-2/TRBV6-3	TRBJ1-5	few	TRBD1	CASSRWTGGKGQPQHF	TGTGCCAGCAGCCGGTGGACAGGGGGGAAGGGGCAGCCCCAGCATTTT
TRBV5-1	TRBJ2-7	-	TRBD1	CASSHIPGGLEQYF	TGCGCCAGCAGCCACATTCCAGGGGGCCTCGAGCAGTACTTC
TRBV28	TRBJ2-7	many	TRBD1	CASSPTWQQGTMYF	TGTGCCAGCAGCCCAACTTGGCAACAGGGGACCATGTACTTC
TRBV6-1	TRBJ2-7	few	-	CASQKIQGSEQYF	TGTGCCAGCCAGAAGATACAGGGTTCGGAGCAGTACTTC
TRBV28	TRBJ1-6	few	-	CASGRLNSPLHF	TGTGCCAGCGGACGCCTCAATTCACCCCTCCACTTT
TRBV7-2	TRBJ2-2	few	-	CASSPGDGGTRRGGELFF	TGTGCCAGCAGCCCCGGGGACGGCGGGACCCGACGTGGGGGGGAGCTGTTTTTT
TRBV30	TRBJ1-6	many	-	CARRTSSSYNSPLHF	TGTGCCAGAAGGACCTCCAGCTCCTATAATTCACCCCTCCACTTT
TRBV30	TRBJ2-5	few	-	CAWSVAAETQYF	TGTGCCTGGAGTGTAGCGGCAGAGACCCAGTACTTC
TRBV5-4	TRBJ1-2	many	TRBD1	CASSRTGAFYGYTF	TGTGCCAGCAGCCGGACAGGGGCATTCTATGGCTACACCTTC
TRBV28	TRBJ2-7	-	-	CASSLPLGLYFF	TGTGCCAGCAGTTTGCCTCTGGGACTTTACTTCTTC
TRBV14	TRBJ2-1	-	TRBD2	CASSLRVDGGAYEQFF	TGTGCCAGCAGCCTAAGGGTGGACGGGGGGGCGTATGAGCAGTTCTTC
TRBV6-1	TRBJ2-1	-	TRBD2	CASSESLTSGPSSYNEQFF	TGTGCCAGCAGTGAAAGTTTGACTAGCGGCCCGAGCTCCTACAATGAGCAGTTCTTC
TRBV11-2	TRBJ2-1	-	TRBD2	CASSLVAGGPGEQFF	TGTGCCAGCAGCTTAGTAGCGGGGGGGCCGGGGGAGCAGTTCTTC
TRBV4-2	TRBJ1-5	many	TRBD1	CASSQAGGGSQPQHF	TGTGCCAGCAGCCAAGCAGGGGGCGGGAGTCAGCCCCAGCATTTT
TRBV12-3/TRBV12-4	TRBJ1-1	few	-	CASSHWSLNTEAFF	TGTGCCAGCAGCCACTGGAGTTTGAACACTGAAGCTTTCTTT
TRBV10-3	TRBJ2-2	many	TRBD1	CAIRGDRENTGELFF	TGTGCCATCAGGGGGGACAGGGAGAACACCGGGGAGCTGTTTTTT
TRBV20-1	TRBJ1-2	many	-	CSASLAGRALYGYTF	TGCAGTGCTTCCCTGGCGGGGCGCGCGCTCTATGGCTACACCTTC
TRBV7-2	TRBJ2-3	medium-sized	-	CASSLDSGRSGTQYF	TGTGCCAGCAGCCTTGACTCGGGACGCTCGGGTACGCAGTATTTT
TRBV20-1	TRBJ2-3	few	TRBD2	CSAESGVSTDTQYF	TGCAGTGCCGAAAGCGGGGTTAGCACAGATACGCAGTATTTT
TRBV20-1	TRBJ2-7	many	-	CSARGGRKSYEQYF	TGCAGTGCTAGAGGGGGGAGAAAATCCTACGAGCAGTACTTC
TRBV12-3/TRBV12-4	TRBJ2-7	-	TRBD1	CASSLGGQVGYEQYF	TGTGCCAGCAGTTTAGGAGGACAGGTTGGTTACGAGCAGTACTTC
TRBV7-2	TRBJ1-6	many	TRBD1	CASSPRGTGASPLHF	TGTGCCAGCAGCCCGAGAGGGACAGGGGCTTCACCCCTCCACTTT
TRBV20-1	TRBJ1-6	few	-	CSAKSDRTKNSPLHF	TGCAGTGCGAAAAGCGACAGGACGAAGAATTCACCCCTCCACTTT
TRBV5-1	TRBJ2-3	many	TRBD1	CASSSGQAMVDTQYF	TGCGCCAGCAGCTCCGGACAGGCAATGGTGGATACGCAGTATTTT
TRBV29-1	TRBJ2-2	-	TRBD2	CSVVVAGGNTGELFF	TGCAGCGTTGTAGTAGCGGGGGGGAACACCGGGGAGCTGTTTTTT
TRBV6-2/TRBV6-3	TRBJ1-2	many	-	CASSLGEVGGYTF	TGTGCCAGCAGTCTCGGGGAGGTTGGCGGCTACACCTTC
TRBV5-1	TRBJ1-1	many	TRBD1	CASSTGQSNTEAFF	TGCGCCAGCAGCACGGGACAGTCTAACACTGAAGCTTTCTTT
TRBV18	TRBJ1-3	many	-	CASSPRGAAGPGNTIYF	TGTGCCAGCTCACCCCGGGGCGCGGCAGGACCTGGAAACACCATATATTTT
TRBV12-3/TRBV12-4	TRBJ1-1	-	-	CASSGTGDTEAFF	TGTGCCAGCAGTGGGACCGGGGACACTGAAGCTTTCTTT